This TCR beta chain originates from a study of blood T cells in healthy people across ages. Study-wide context: About one barcoded TCR beta cDNA was captured per two T cells.

The germline gives CDR1 SGHTA, CDR2 FQGNSA. V was shortened by 1 base and J by 1 base, with 10 bases between the two germline ends. The CDR3 has 15 amino acids. Primed by a sample-barcoded 5' primer and a J-beta primer mix, a second PCR proceeded for 7 to 11 cycles. Every cDNA molecule carried a tag from a template-switch adaptor bearing 12 random nucleotides. TCRdb re-called the 5' RACE reads through MiXCR, storing one row per CDR3 protein. The sample carries about 380,000 distinct CDR3 sequences, about 49% recorded once. The clonotype originates from a man between 60 and 70 years old in good health. The sample consisted of blood. This chain uses TRBV7-2 with TRBJ1-2, with a tentative D call TRBD1 (5 bases). The DNA of the CDR3 is TGTGCCAGCAGCTTAGGGGATCAGGGTAACTATGGCTACACCTTC. Its translation: CASSLGDQGNYGYTF.